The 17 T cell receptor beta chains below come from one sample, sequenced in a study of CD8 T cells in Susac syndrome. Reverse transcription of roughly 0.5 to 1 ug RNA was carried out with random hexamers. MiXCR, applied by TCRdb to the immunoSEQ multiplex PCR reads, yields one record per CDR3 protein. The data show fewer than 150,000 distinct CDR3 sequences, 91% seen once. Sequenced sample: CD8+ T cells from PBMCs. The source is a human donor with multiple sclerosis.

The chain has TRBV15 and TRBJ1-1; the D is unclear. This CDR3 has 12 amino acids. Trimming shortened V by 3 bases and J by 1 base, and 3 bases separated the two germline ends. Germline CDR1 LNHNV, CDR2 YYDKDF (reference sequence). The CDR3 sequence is CATSSRNTEAFF. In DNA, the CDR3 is TGTGCCACCAGCAGCAGGAACACTGAAGCTTTCTTT.

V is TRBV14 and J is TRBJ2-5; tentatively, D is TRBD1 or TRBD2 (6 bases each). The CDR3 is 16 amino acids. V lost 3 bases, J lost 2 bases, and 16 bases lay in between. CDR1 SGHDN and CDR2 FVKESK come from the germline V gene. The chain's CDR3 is CASSHTKGEAQETQYF. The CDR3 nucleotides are TGTGCCAGCAGCCATACAAAGGGGGAGGCTCAAGAGACCCAGTACTTC. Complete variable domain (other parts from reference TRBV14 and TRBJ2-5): EAGVTQFPSHSVIEKGQTVTLRCDPISGHDNLYWYRRVMGKEIKFLLHFVKESKQDESGMPNNRFLAERTGGTYSTLKVQPAELEDSGVYFCASSHTKGEAQETQYFGPGTRLLVL.

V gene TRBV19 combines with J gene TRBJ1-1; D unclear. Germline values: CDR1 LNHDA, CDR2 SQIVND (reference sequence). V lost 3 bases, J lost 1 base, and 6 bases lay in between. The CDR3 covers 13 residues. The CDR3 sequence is CASSISSNTEAFF. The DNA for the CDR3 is TGTGCCAGTAGTATTTCTTCGAACACTGAAGCTTTCTTT.

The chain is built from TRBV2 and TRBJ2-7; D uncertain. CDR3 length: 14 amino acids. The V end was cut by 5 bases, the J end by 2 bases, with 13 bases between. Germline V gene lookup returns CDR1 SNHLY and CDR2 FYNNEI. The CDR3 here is CASSPNVEAYEQYF. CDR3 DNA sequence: TGTGCCAGCAGTCCCAACGTAGAGGCCTACGAGCAGTACTTC.

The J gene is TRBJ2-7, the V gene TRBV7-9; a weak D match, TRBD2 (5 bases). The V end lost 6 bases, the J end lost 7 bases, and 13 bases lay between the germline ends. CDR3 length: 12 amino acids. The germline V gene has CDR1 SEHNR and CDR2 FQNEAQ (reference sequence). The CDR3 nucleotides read TGTGCCAGCAGGCCGGCCCGGGGAGAGCAGTACTTC. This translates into CASRPARGEQYF.

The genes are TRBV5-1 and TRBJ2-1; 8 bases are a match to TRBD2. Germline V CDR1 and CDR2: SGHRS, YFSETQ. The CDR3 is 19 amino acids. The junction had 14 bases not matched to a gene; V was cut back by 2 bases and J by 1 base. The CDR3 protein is CASSLVVAGTPGSYNEQFF. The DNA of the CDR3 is TGCGCCAGCAGCTTAGTAGTAGCGGGGACCCCCGGATCCTACAATGAGCAGTTCTTC.

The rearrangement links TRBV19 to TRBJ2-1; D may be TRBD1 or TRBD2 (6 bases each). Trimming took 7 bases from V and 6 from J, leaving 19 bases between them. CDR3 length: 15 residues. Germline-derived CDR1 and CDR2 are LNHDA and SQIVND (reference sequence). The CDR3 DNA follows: TGTGCCAGTATTGAGGGGGGTTTCCACACCAATGAGCAGTTCTTC. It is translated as CASIEGGFHTNEQFF.

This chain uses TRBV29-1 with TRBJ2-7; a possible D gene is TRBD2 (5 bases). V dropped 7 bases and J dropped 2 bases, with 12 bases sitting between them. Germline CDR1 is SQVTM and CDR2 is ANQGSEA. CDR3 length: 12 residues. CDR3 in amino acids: CSAGVGTYEQYF. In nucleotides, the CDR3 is TGCAGCGCCGGGGTCGGTACCTACGAGCAGTACTTC.

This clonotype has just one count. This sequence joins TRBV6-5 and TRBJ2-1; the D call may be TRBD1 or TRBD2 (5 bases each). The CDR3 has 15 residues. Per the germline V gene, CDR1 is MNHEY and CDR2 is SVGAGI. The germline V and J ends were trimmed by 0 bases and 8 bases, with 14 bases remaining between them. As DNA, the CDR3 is TGTGCCAGCAGTTACTCGGGACCAGGGTCAGATGAGCAGTTCTTC. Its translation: CASSYSGPGSDEQFF.

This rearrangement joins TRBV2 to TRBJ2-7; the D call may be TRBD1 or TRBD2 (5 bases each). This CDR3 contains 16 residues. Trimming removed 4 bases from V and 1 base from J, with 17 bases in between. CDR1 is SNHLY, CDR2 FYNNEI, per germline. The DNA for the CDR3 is TGTGCCAGCAGTGGAGGGGTTGCGGGTTATTCCTACGAGCAGTACTTC. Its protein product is CASSGGVAGYSYEQYF. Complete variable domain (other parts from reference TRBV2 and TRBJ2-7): EPEVTQTPSHQVTQMGQEVILRCVPISNHLYFYWYRQILGQKVEFLVSFYNNEISEKSEIFDDQFSVERPDGSNFTLKIRSTKLEDSAMYFCASSGGVAGYSYEQYFGPGTRLTVT.

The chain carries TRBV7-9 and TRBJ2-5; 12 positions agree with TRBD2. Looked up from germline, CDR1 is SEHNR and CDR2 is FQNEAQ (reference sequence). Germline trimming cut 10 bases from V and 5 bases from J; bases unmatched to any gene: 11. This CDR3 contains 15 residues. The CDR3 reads CATGRGLAGGETQYF. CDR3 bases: TGTGCCACCGGAAGGGGTCTAGCGGGAGGGGAGACCCAGTACTTC.

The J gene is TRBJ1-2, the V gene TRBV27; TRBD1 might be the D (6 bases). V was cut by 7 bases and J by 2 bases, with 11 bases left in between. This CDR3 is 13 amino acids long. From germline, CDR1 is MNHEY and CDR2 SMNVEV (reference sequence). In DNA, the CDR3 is TGTGCCAGCACCTTCGACAGGAACTATGGCTACACCTTC. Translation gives CASTFDRNYGYTF.

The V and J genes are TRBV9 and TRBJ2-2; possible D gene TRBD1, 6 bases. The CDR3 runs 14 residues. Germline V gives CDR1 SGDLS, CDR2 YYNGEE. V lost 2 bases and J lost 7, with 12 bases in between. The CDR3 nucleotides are TGTGCCAGCAGCGTGCAGGGGCTGGGCGGGGAGCTGTTTTTT. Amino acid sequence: CASSVQGLGGELFF.

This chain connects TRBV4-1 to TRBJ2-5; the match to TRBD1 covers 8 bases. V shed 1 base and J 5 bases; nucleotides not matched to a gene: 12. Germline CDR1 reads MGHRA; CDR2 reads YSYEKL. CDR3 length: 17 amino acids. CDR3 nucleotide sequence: TGCGCCAGCAGCCAAGGGAGGTCAGGGGGCGCCCAGGAGACCCAGTACTTC. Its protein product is CASSQGRSGGAQETQYF.

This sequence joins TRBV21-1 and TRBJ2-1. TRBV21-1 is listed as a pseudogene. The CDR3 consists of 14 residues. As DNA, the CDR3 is TGTGCCAGTGTTACGACACGGCTGCACAATGAGCAGTTCTTC. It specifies CASVTTRLHNEQFF.

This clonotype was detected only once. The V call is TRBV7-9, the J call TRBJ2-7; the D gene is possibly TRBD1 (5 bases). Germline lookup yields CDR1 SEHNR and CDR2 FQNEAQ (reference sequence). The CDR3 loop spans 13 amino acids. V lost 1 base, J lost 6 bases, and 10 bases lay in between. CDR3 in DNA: TGTGCCAGCAGCTTAGGTAGCAGGGCCGAGCAGTACTTC. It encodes CASSLGSRAEQYF.

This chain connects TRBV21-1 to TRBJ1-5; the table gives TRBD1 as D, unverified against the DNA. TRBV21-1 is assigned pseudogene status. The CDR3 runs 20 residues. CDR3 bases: TGTGCCATCGACGCTATCTCCATGGCGGACAGAGCGCGGTACAATCAGCCCCAGCATTTT. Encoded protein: CAIDAISMADRARYNQPQHF.